A single sample is the source of the 26 T cell receptor beta chains below, sequenced in a study of shared T cell receptors in the human thymus. Using immunoSEQ multiplex PCR, the repertoire was profiled, and TCRdb retains in-frame clones only, with some absent. The top ten clones hold roughly 0.013% of a sample with almost 550,000 clones, about four fifths of them seen once. This sample was shared with a second study, whose subject was human thymus T cells.

The source material was thymocytes. These receptors all stem from a boy younger than two with a congenital heart defect.

The V call is TRBV7-9, the J call TRBJ2-3; D is ambiguous. Germline loops: CDR1 SEHNR, CDR2 FQNEAQ (reference sequence). V lost 3 bases, J lost 6 bases, and 10 bases lay in between. This CDR3 comprises 13 residues. CDR3 coding DNA: TGTGCCAGCAGCTTCCCTACGTCGGATACGCAGTATTTT. This encodes CASSFPTSDTQYF.

This chain connects TRBV4-3 to TRBJ2-7; 8 bases fit TRBD1. The germline V gene has CDR1 LGHNA and CDR2 YSLEER. The CDR3 sequence is 18 residues long. The V gene end was trimmed by 0 bases and the J gene end by 2 bases; junction bases not matched to a gene: 12. The CDR3 protein is CASSQDVDRGLTAYEQYF. The CDR3 coding sequence is TGCGCCAGCAGCCAAGACGTTGACAGGGGCCTCACCGCCTACGAGCAGTACTTC.

The chain is built from TRBV15 and TRBJ2-1, with 7 bases matching TRBD2. The CDR3 loop spans 15 amino acids. V was clipped by 3 bases and J by 1 base; unmatched bases: 3. In germline, CDR1 is LNHNV, CDR2 YYDKDF (reference sequence). The CDR3 nucleotides are TGTGCCACCAGCAGTGGGACTAAATCCTACAATGAGCAGTTCTTC. It yields the protein CATSSGTKSYNEQFF.

This chain links TRBV28 with TRBJ1-3; D gene unclear. The CDR3 sequence is 15 residues long. Germline CDR1 reads MDHEN; CDR2 reads SYDVKM. V was shortened by 2 bases and J by 1 base, with 9 bases between the two germline ends. The CDR3 region is CASSLHPRSGNTIYF. The CDR3 nucleotides read TGTGCCAGCAGTTTACATCCCAGATCTGGAAACACCATATATTTT.

The chain combines TRBV29-1 with TRBJ2-3; 10 bases are shared with TRBD2. CDR3 length: 13 residues. The germline gives CDR1 SQVTM, CDR2 ANQGSEA. V lost 7 bases to trimming and J lost 5 bases; unmatched junction nucleotides: 6. The CDR3 DNA is TGCAGCGGCGCCGGACTAGCGGTAGATACGCAGTATTTT. Protein product: CSGAGLAVDTQYF.

The V call is TRBV7-9, the J call TRBJ1-4; no clear D gene. V lost 8 bases and J 3 bases, leaving 7 bases between the germline ends. The germline gives CDR1 SEHNR, CDR2 FQNEAQ (reference sequence). The CDR3 runs to 12 residues. This CDR3 reads CASAGSNEKLFF. DNA for the CDR3: TGTGCCAGCGCGGGATCTAATGAAAAACTGTTTTTT.

V gene TRBV5-1 combines with J gene TRBJ2-7; TRBD1 matches at 9 bases. The CDR3 extends over 15 amino acids. V was pared by 2 bases and J by 0 bases, with 3 bases of the junction left unmatched. The germline CDR1 and CDR2 sequences are SGHRS and YFSETQ. CDR3 in amino acids: CASSFLTGGSYEQYF. In DNA form, the CDR3 reads TGCGCCAGCAGCTTTCTGACAGGGGGCTCCTACGAGCAGTACTTC.

In this sample, this clone turned up a few times. The chain uses TRBV2 and TRBJ2-3; TRBD1 agrees at 8 bases. This CDR3 is built from 15 residues. The germline V gene encodes CDR1 SNHLY and CDR2 FYNNEI. V lost 6 bases, J lost 2 bases, and 7 bases stayed unmatched. The CDR3 spells CASRRTGILTDTQYF. DNA for the CDR3: TGTGCCAGCAGGAGGACAGGGATCCTCACAGATACGCAGTATTTT.

The chain recombines TRBV5-4 with TRBJ1-1, with D uncertain. The CDR3 consists of 14 residues. CDR1 SGHNT and CDR2 YYREEE come from the germline V gene (reference sequence). Trimming pared 4 bases from V and 4 bases from J, leaving 14 bases between. The CDR3 loop reads CASSPKTGGTEAFF. CDR3 coding DNA: TGTGCCAGCAGCCCTAAGACGGGAGGCACTGAAGCTTTCTTT.

This sequence joins TRBV21-1 and TRBJ2-3; the table calls TRBD2, which could not be checked here. TRBV21-1 is a known pseudogene. The CDR3 loop spans 18 amino acids. CDR3 residues: CASSKREGLAGEDDTQYF. The DNA of the CDR3 is TGTGCCAGCAGCAAAAGAGAAGGTCTAGCGGGAGAGGATGATACGCAGTATTTT.

This clone was detected only a few times. The rearrangement uses TRBV6-5 and TRBJ1-1; 9 positions match TRBD1. Trimming cost V 6 bases and J 4 bases; bases outside gene matches: 3. The length of the CDR3 is 13 residues. Per germline, CDR1 MNHEY and CDR2 SVGAGI. CDR3 sequence (DNA): TGTGCCAGCAGGGGACAGGGAGGCACTGAAGCTTTCTTT. This codes for CASRGQGGTEAFF.

J is TRBJ1-4 and V is TRBV6-1, with 10 bases aligning to TRBD1. Per germline, CDR1 MNHNS and CDR2 SASEGT. The V gene end was trimmed by 6 bases and the J gene end by 5 bases; junction bases not matched to a gene: 6. The CDR3 runs to 15 residues. The CDR3 bases are TGTGCCAGCAGAGCTGGGGACAGGGGAAATGAAAAACTGTTTTTT. Protein product: CASRAGDRGNEKLFF.

V gene TRBV6-6 combines with J gene TRBJ1-3; 9 nucleotides agree with TRBD1. Germline loops: CDR1 MNHNY, CDR2 SVGAGI (reference sequence). Trimming took 5 bases from V and 4 from J; bases not matched to a gene: 3. The CDR3 totals 14 residues. CDR3 amino acids: CASSRTGEGNTIYF. The CDR3 nucleotides are TGTGCCAGCAGTCGGACAGGGGAAGGAAACACCATATATTTT.

The V call is TRBV7-2, the J call TRBJ2-7; TRBD2 matches at 9 bases. The V gene's germline CDR1 is SGHTA and CDR2 FQGNSA. The trim removed 2 bases at V and 3 bases at J, leaving 14 bases unmatched. The CDR3 is made up of 18 amino acids. For the CDR3, the DNA is TGTGCCAGCAGCTTAAAGAAAGCGGGAGGAGTCCCCGACTACGAGCAGTACTTC. It codes for CASSLKKAGGVPDYEQYF.

This clone was counted a few times. V usage is TRBV4-3 and J usage is TRBJ2-7, with 10 bases fitting TRBD2. Per germline, CDR1 LGHNA and CDR2 YSLEER. V was pared by 1 base and J by 5 bases, with 5 bases of the junction left unmatched. This CDR3 is built from 15 residues. CDR3: CASSQGLAGAHEQYF. In DNA, the CDR3 is TGCGCCAGCAGCCAAGGTCTAGCGGGAGCCCACGAGCAGTACTTC.

This chain connects TRBV30 to TRBJ2-2, with D perhaps matching TRBD2 (6 bases). The length of the CDR3 is 16 residues. CDR1 is GTSNPN and CDR2 is SVGIG in the germline V gene (reference sequence). V shed 0 bases and J shed 3 bases, with 14 bases lying between them. The CDR3 here is CAWSVPGRIHTGELFF. CDR3 DNA: TGTGCCTGGAGTGTACCCGGGAGAATTCACACCGGGGAGCTGTTTTTT.

Of note for this clone: One end of the junction does not line up with germline, which may come from a read error. This chain uses TRBV25-1 with TRBJ2-7, with 7 bases lining up with TRBD1. CDR1 MGHDK and CDR2 SYGVNS come from the germline V gene. This CDR3 comprises 12 residues. This CDR3 reads CASSESLGTDSF. CDR3 sequence (DNA): TGTGCCAGCAGTGAATCCTTAGGGACAGACTCCTTC.

The chain uses TRBV27 and TRBJ1-1; 8 positions agree with TRBD1. This CDR3 region has 18 residues. CDR1 is MNHEY and CDR2 is SMNVEV in the germline V gene (reference sequence). J gave up 0 bases and V 6 bases, and 15 bases lay outside the gene matches. CDR3 sequence (DNA): TGTGCCAGCAGCGACAGGGGTGAACACCATGGGATGAACACTGAAGCTTTCTTT. Amino acids: CASSDRGEHHGMNTEAFF.

The chain employs TRBV10-2 and TRBJ2-3; tentative D call: TRBD1 (6 bases). Trimming stripped 8 bases from V and 3 bases from J, with 21 bases between. Germline CDR1 is WSHSY and CDR2 is SAAADI. This CDR3 comprises 16 residues. CDR3 in DNA: TGCGCCAGCTTGCAGGGTCCCCGCGACAGGACAGATACGCAGTATTTT. Translation gives CASLQGPRDRTDTQYF.

V gene TRBV28 combines with J gene TRBJ2-3; D perhaps matches TRBD1 (5 bases). The CDR3 loop spans 15 amino acids. Per the germline V gene, CDR1 is MDHEN and CDR2 is SYDVKM. Trimming pared 7 bases from V and 2 bases from J, leaving 16 bases between. CDR3 sequence reads: CASTSRRGATDTQYF. DNA for the CDR3: TGTGCCAGCACCTCTAGACGTGGGGCCACAGATACGCAGTATTTT.

The sample holds a few counts of this clone. The V and J genes are TRBV29-1 and TRBJ2-1, with 12 bases lining up with TRBD2. This CDR3 spans 14 amino acids. CDR1 and CDR2 from the germline V gene are SQVTM and ANQGSEA. V lost 7 bases and J lost 8; bases outside the gene matches: 9. The CDR3 nucleotides read TGCAGCGCCCGACTAGCGGGAGTCGGGTATGAGCAGTTCTTC. It encodes CSARLAGVGYEQFF.

V usage is TRBV6-1 and J usage is TRBJ1-4; D is possibly TRBD1 (5 bases). The CDR3 contains 14 residues. CDR1 is MNHNS and CDR2 is SASEGT in the germline V gene. V lost 6 bases and J 6 bases, leaving 14 bases between the germline ends. The CDR3 region has the DNA TGTGCCAGCAGGGGGGGACTTAGCCATGAAAAACTGTTTTTT. Amino acids: CASRGGLSHEKLFF.

The chain couples TRBV4-2 to TRBJ1-1, with 9 bases identical to TRBD1. The CDR3 extends over 14 amino acids. The ends lost 4 bases at V and 4 bases at J; junction bases unmatched: 4. Germline-derived CDR1 and CDR2 are LGHNA and YNFKEQ. CDR3 coding DNA: TGTGCCAGCAGCCTCCGGGACAGGGTCACTGAAGCTTTCTTT. Protein sequence: CASSLRDRVTEAFF.

The chain joins TRBV18 to TRBJ1-2; 9 bases match TRBD1. This CDR3 region has 15 residues. The germline CDR1 and CDR2 sequences are KGHSH and LQKENI. The V gene end was trimmed by 5 bases and the J gene end by 4 bases; junction bases not matched to a gene: 8. In nucleotides, the CDR3 is TGTGCCAGCTCAGCGTCCGGGACAGGGAGCTATGGCTACACCTTC. Translated: CASSASGTGSYGYTF.

In this sample, this clone turned up a few times. The chain employs TRBV30 and TRBJ1-1; no clear D. V gave up 4 bases and J gave up 0 bases, with 18 bases separating them. The CDR3 covers 16 residues. Germline values: CDR1 GTSNPN, CDR2 SVGIG (reference sequence). CDR3 nucleotides: TGTGCCTGGACCAACTACGGAGGTCGGATGAACACTGAAGCTTTCTTT. It is translated as CAWTNYGGRMNTEAFF.

The rearrangement joins TRBV5-4 to TRBJ2-2; D is ambiguous. The germline V and J ends were trimmed by 4 bases and 3 bases, with 7 bases remaining between them. CDR3 length equals 13 residues. The V gene's germline CDR1 is SGHNT and CDR2 YYREEE (reference sequence). CDR3 residues: CASSPGDTGELFF. The DNA for the CDR3 is TGTGCCAGCAGCCCAGGCGACACCGGGGAGCTGTTTTTT.